This T cell receptor (beta chain) was observed in a study of T cell repertoires in ileal Crohn's disease. About 500 nanograms of biopsy DNA per sample underwent TCRB immunosequencing. TCRdb's copy holds only in-frame clones and misses some; the assay was immunoSEQ multiplex PCR. The sample has about 4,700 clones, almost 80% seen once. The study, taken as a whole, reports: High-frequency clones were more common in sorted CD8 than CD4 cells. Every patient over 26.8% clonality showed endoscopic recurrence.

In its sample, this clone was seen once. Its target is not known. What was sequenced was ileal tissue. The TCR comes from an adult with Crohn's disease.

CDR3 loop: CASSFVQGTHNEQFF. CDR3 coding DNA: TGCGCCAGCAGCTTCGTCCAGGGGACCCACAATGAGCAGTTCTTC. The chain recombines TRBV5-1 with TRBJ2-1; D perhaps matches TRBD1 (6 bases). This CDR3 is 15 amino acids long. Looked up from germline, CDR1 is SGHRS and CDR2 is YFSETQ. V shed 2 bases and J shed 5 bases, with 14 bases lying between them.